This TCR beta chain appears in the sequencing data of a study of shared clonotypes between healthy human individuals. With regard to this clone: Antigen specificity is unknown.

Assay runs were performed at deep level. The method was immunoSEQ multiplex PCR; TCRdb's version includes in-frame clones alone and lacks a portion of them. The profile shows about 1.1 million clones, about 80% of them singletons. Findings of the study overall: Incompleteness in sorted-subset sequencing, despite large depth, was shown by rarefaction.

This clonotype was obtained from a man younger than 35 in good health. Some clones in this sample may be carry-over from other donors' samples. Specimen: memory CD4+ T cells from PBMCs. Subset described: CD45RA-negative fraction.

The CDR3 coding sequence is TGTGCCAGCAGCGTATCAAGCGCTTTGACCGGGGAGCTGTTTTTT. This sequence encodes CASSVSSALTGELFF. This chain uses TRBV9 with TRBJ2-2, with D hard to call. V was cut by 1 base and J by 5 bases, with 12 bases left in between. The germline CDR1 and CDR2 sequences are SGDLS and YYNGEE. This CDR3 has 15 amino acids.